These 14 T cell receptor beta chains share one sample of origin, sequenced in a study of blood T cell repertoires in COVID-19. Only in-frame clones appear in the TCRdb table, and some are missing; sequencing was by immunoSEQ multiplex PCR. The sample includes hundreds of thousands of clones, over 80% of them seen just once. What was sequenced was peripheral blood. The receptors derive from a woman between 50 and 59 years old with COVID-19, enrolled during active disease.

This chain joins TRBV6-5 and TRBJ2-3, with D perhaps matching TRBD2 (5 bases). The CDR3 is 15 residues long. The germline V gene encodes CDR1 MNHEY and CDR2 SVGAGI. The V end lost 2 bases, the J end lost 6 bases, and 15 bases lay between the germline ends. This chain's CDR3 is CASSYGTAVGDTQYF. CDR3 bases: TGTGCCAGCAGTTACGGCACAGCGGTTGGTGATACGCAGTATTTT.

This chain links TRBV4-2 with TRBJ2-1, with 10 bases aligning to TRBD2. CDR3 length: 19 amino acids. Germline V CDR1 and CDR2: LGHNA, YNFKEQ. V dropped 1 base and J dropped 7; count of bases not matched to a gene: 16. The chain's CDR3 is CASSQVLSEASGRWNEQFF. As DNA, the CDR3 is TGTGCCAGCAGCCAAGTCCTTTCGGAAGCTAGCGGGAGATGGAATGAGCAGTTCTTC.

The chain links TRBV10-2 to TRBJ1-2; D possibly corresponds to TRBD1 (5 bases). CDR1 and CDR2 from the germline V gene are WSHSY and SAAADI. V dropped 2 bases and J dropped 0 bases, with 10 bases sitting between them. The CDR3 is 15 residues long. The CDR3 DNA reads as TGCGCCAGCAGTGAGGGGGCGGTAGCTAACTATGGCTACACCTTC. This encodes CASSEGAVANYGYTF.

The V gene is TRBV24-1, the J gene TRBJ2-7; 11 bases map to TRBD1. The CDR3 spans 15 residues. Losses at the gene ends were 4 bases for V and 3 bases for J; bases not matched to a gene: 4. Germline assignment: CDR1 KGHDR and CDR2 SFDVKD. CDR3 protein: CATSDTGTGGYEQYF. The CDR3 DNA reads TGTGCCACCAGTGACACCGGGACAGGGGGCTACGAGCAGTACTTC.

The gene calls are TRBV7-2 and TRBJ1-2; D perhaps matches TRBD1 (5 bases). Germline values: CDR1 SGHTA, CDR2 FQGNSA. The CDR3 consists of 13 residues. V lost 3 bases to trimming and J lost 4 bases, with 9 bases between them. The CDR3 sequence: CASSFRVAYGYTF. Written as DNA, the CDR3 is TGTGCCAGCAGCTTCAGGGTAGCCTATGGCTACACCTTC.

The chain combines TRBV3-1 (or the pseudogene TRBV3-2) with TRBJ1-5; TRBD1 is a possible D gene (6 bases). The CDR3 loop spans 13 amino acids. Germline V gene lookup returns CDR1 LGHDT and CDR2 YNNKEL (reference sequence). Deletions cut 0 bases from V and 7 bases from J, with 7 bases between. This CDR3 reads CASSQDRGQPQHF. CDR3 bases: TGTGCCAGCAGCCAAGACAGGGGACAGCCCCAGCATTTT.

The chain uses TRBV9 and TRBJ1-2, with 7 bases identical to TRBD1. The CDR3 is 15 amino acids. Trimming took 0 bases from V and 2 from J; bases not matched to a gene: 4. CDR1 SGDLS and CDR2 YYNGEE come from the germline V gene. For the CDR3, the DNA is TGTGCCAGCAGCGTAGATACAGGGGCGAACTATGGCTACACCTTC. Translating gives CASSVDTGANYGYTF.

In this sample, this clone turned up once. The chain has TRBV27 and TRBJ1-5, with D perhaps matching TRBD1 (6 bases). Germline V gives CDR1 MNHEY, CDR2 SMNVEV (reference sequence). The CDR3 is 14 residues long. The V gene lost 6 bases and the J gene lost 8 bases, with 17 bases spanning the gap. CDR3 bases: TGTGCCAGCAGCCAAACAGGGTGGGATGAGCCCCAGCATTTT. Protein sequence: CASSQTGWDEPQHF.

This clone was recorded once. The chain couples TRBV24-1 to TRBJ1-2; no clear D. The CDR3 runs to 12 residues. V was shortened by 6 bases and J by 4 bases, with 8 bases between the two germline ends. Per the germline V gene, CDR1 is KGHDR and CDR2 is SFDVKD. This chain's CDR3 is CATSTGSYGYTF. As DNA, the CDR3 is TGTGCCACCAGTACCGGTAGCTATGGCTACACCTTC.

The CDR3 spells CASTPLISSMLNEQFF. The CDR3, as DNA: TGTGCCAGCACCCCACTCATATCGAGTATGCTCAATGAGCAGTTCTTC. This rearrangement joins TRBV6-2 or TRBV6-3 to TRBJ2-1, with D uncertain. Germline V gene lookup returns CDR1 MNHEY and CDR2 SVGEGT. This CDR3 is built from 16 residues. V was shortened by 7 bases and J by 6 bases, with 22 bases between the two germline ends.

The chain uses TRBV30 and TRBJ2-7; 8 nucleotides align to TRBD2. With 5 bases clipped from V and 6 bases from J, the junction kept 6 bases outside the gene matches. This CDR3 contains 12 residues. In germline, CDR1 is GTSNPN, CDR2 SVGIG (reference sequence). CDR3 protein: CAWRSGGGEQYF. CDR3 sequence (DNA): TGTGCCTGGCGGAGCGGGGGAGGCGAGCAGTACTTC.

The J gene is TRBJ1-5, the V gene TRBV7-2; TRBD1 agrees at 9 bases. V lost 1 base to trimming and J lost 10 bases; unmatched junction nucleotides: 11. Germline CDR1 SGHTA, CDR2 FQGNSA. The CDR3 runs 16 residues. CDR3 nucleotide sequence: TGTGCCAGCAGCTTAGTCGGGACAGGGCGCCCCCAACCCCAGCATTTT. Translated: CASSLVGTGRPQPQHF.

The chain employs TRBV30 and TRBJ2-3; 11 bases are shared with TRBD2. The germline CDR1 and CDR2 sequences are GTSNPN and SVGIG (reference sequence). V dropped 1 base and J dropped 1; count of bases not matched to a gene: 4. This CDR3 has 16 amino acids. DNA for the CDR3: TGTGCCTGGAGTGACCCGACTAGCGGGGGCACAGATACGCAGTATTTT. Its protein is CAWSDPTSGGTDTQYF.

This clone was found a few times. The rearrangement links TRBV7-9 to TRBJ2-3; tentatively, D is TRBD2 (6 bases). Germline assignment: CDR1 SEHNR and CDR2 FQNEAQ (reference sequence). The ends were cut back, 1 base at V and 0 bases at J, with 14 bases in the middle. CDR3 size: 17 residues. The CDR3 sequence is CASSLVAGRRSTDTQYF. CDR3 in DNA: TGTGCCAGCAGCTTAGTGGCCGGGAGACGCAGCACAGATACGCAGTATTTT. The full variable domain, completed using reference TRBV7-9 and TRBJ2-3, is DTGVSQNPRHKITKRGQNVTFRCDPISEHNRLYWYRQTLGQGPEFLTYFQNEAQLEKSRLLSDRFSAERPKGSFSTLEIQRTEQGDSAMYLCASSLVAGRRSTDTQYFGPGTRLTVL.